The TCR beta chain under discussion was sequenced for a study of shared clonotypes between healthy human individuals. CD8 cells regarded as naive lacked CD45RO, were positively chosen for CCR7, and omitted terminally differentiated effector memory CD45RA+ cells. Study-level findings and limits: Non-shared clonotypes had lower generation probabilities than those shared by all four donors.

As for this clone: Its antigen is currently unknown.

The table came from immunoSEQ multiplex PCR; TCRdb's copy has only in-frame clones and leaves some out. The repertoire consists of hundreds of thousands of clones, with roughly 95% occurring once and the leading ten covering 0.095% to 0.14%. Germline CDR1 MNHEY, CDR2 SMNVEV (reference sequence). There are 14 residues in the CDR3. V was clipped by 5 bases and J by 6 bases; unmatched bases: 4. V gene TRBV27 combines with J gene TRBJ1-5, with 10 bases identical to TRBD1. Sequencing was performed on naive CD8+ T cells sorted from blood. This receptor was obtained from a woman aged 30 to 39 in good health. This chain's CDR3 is CASSVGTGVQPQHF. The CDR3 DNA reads TGTGCCAGCAGTGTCGGGACAGGGGTTCAGCCCCAGCATTTT.